Shown below are 19 T cell receptor beta chains from a single sample sequenced in a study of blood T cell repertoires in COVID-19. Clones were sequenced by immunoSEQ multiplex PCR, and TCRdb holds only the in-frame ones, with some missing. The table lists 200,000 to 250,000 clones, 82% of them singletons. The specimen was peripheral blood. Source of these receptors: a woman older than 75 with COVID-19, enrolled during active disease.

The CDR3 nucleotides read TGTGCCAGCAGCTTAGCGTCGCTAGCGGGAGGGGAGCTGTTTTTT. This codes for CASSLASLAGGELFF. The V and J genes are TRBV7-8 and TRBJ2-2; 9 nucleotides agree with TRBD2. Per germline, CDR1 SGHVS and CDR2 FQNEAQ. Trimming at V came to 0 bases and at J to 8 bases, leaving 4 bases not matched to a gene. The CDR3 covers 15 residues.

Comment on this clone: Within the sample, other DNA sequences also encode this same CDR3. V usage is TRBV18 and J usage is TRBJ2-7, with D possibly matching TRBD2 (5 bases). CDR3 length: 13 amino acids. Germline CDR1 reads KGHSH; CDR2 reads LQKENI. Trimming removed 3 bases at V and 0 bases at J, with 6 bases between. Written as DNA, the CDR3 is TGTGCCAGCTCACCGGGGAGCTCCTACGAGCAGTACTTC. Amino acid sequence: CASSPGSSYEQYF.

This clone was observed a handful of times. The rearrangement links TRBV20-1 to TRBJ1-6; possibly TRBD1 for D (6 bases). The V and J ends lost 3 bases and 7 bases respectively, with 10 bases between them. Germline values: CDR1 DFQATT, CDR2 SNEGSKA (reference sequence). The CDR3 covers 13 residues. CDR3 coding DNA: TGCAGTGCTAGTCTTACAGGGAATTCACCCCTCCACTTT. Encoded protein: CSASLTGNSPLHF.

The genes are TRBV6-2 or TRBV6-3 and TRBJ2-2; no clear D gene. The CDR3 has 12 amino acids. CDR1 and CDR2 (germline): MNHEY, SVGEGT. V lost 4 bases and J 5 bases, leaving 5 bases between the germline ends. This CDR3 is CASSSTTGELFF. CDR3 bases: TGTGCCAGCAGTTCCACTACCGGGGAGCTGTTTTTT.

V and J are TRBV4-3 and TRBJ1-2; D gene uncertain. In germline, CDR1 is LGHNA, CDR2 YSLEER. The CDR3 spans 14 residues. V lost 1 base and J 4 bases, leaving 10 bases between the germline ends. This CDR3 reads CASSQVGRGYGYTF. The CDR3 region has the DNA TGCGCCAGCAGCCAAGTTGGCCGGGGCTATGGCTACACCTTC.

This chain uses TRBV15 with TRBJ2-7; tentative D call: TRBD1 (5 bases). This CDR3 has 13 amino acids. Trimming took 0 bases from V and 7 from J, leaving 10 bases between them. CDR1 is LNHNV, CDR2 YYDKDF, per germline (reference sequence). The CDR3 nucleotides read TGTGCCACCAGCAGAGATCTCAGGGTTGAGCAGTACTTC. Translating it yields CATSRDLRVEQYF.

V and J are TRBV3-1 (or the pseudogene TRBV3-2) and TRBJ1-1; TRBD1 is a possible D gene (5 bases). Between the trimmed V and J ends, which lost 4 bases and 5 bases, there was a span of 11 bases. This CDR3 has 13 amino acids. Germline V gene data show CDR1 as LGHDT and CDR2 as YNNKEL (reference sequence). Written as DNA, the CDR3 is TGTGCCAGCAGCCGATTAGGGGTAACTGAAGCTTTCTTT. This encodes CASSRLGVTEAFF.

The chain combines TRBV5-1 with TRBJ1-1; TRBD1 matches at 8 bases. The CDR3 contains 14 residues. The germline V gene encodes CDR1 SGHRS and CDR2 YFSETQ. After removal of 3 bases from V and 4 bases from J, the junction contained 5 bases not matched to a gene. DNA for the CDR3: TGCGCCAGCAGCTCACAGGGGGAGCGCACTGAAGCTTTCTTT. This gives the protein CASSSQGERTEAFF.

The J gene is TRBJ2-7, the V gene TRBV27, with D tentatively TRBD1 (6 bases). V lost 3 bases and J 0 bases, leaving 12 bases between the germline ends. The CDR3 covers 15 residues. CDR1 and CDR2 from the germline V gene are MNHEY and SMNVEV (reference sequence). CDR3 in DNA: TGTGCCAGCAGTTTTAGACAGGCGCTCTCCTACGAGCAGTACTTC. It specifies CASSFRQALSYEQYF.

The J gene is TRBJ1-2, the V gene TRBV9; 9 positions agree with TRBD1. The CDR3 is 14 amino acids. V gave up 1 base and J gave up 4 bases; unmatched junction bases: 2. Germline CDR1 reads SGDLS; CDR2 reads YYNGEE. The CDR3 protein is CASSVLTGGYGYTF. The CDR3 DNA reads TGTGCCAGCAGCGTATTGACAGGGGGCTATGGCTACACCTTC.

The chain links TRBV7-2 to TRBJ1-2; the D is unclear. Trimming removed 1 base from V and 8 bases from J, with 14 bases in between. The CDR3 length is 14 residues. The V gene's germline CDR1 is SGHTA and CDR2 FQGNSA. This CDR3 reads CASSLVRLNRGYTF. The CDR3 DNA is TGTGCCAGCAGCTTAGTCCGATTAAACCGGGGCTACACCTTC.

The chain uses TRBV5-8 and TRBJ1-2; 7 nucleotides agree with TRBD1. J gave up 2 bases and V 4 bases, and 2 bases lay outside the gene matches. In germline, CDR1 is SGHTS, CDR2 YDEGEE. The CDR3 contains 13 residues. CDR3 coding DNA: TGTGCCAGCAGCGAACAGGGGAACTATGGCTACACCTTC. It encodes CASSEQGNYGYTF.

The chain links TRBV4-1 to TRBJ2-2; TRBD2 agrees at 8 bases. With 0 bases clipped from V and 5 bases from J, the junction kept 5 bases outside the gene matches. Germline-derived CDR1 and CDR2 are MGHRA and YSYEKL. CDR3 size: 16 residues. CDR3 protein: CASSQDPGGRTGELFF. The DNA for the CDR3 is TGCGCCAGCAGCCAAGATCCGGGAGGGAGGACCGGGGAGCTGTTTTTT.

The chain employs TRBV28 and TRBJ1-2; D is unclear. Trimming stripped 5 bases from V and 2 bases from J, with 18 bases between. The CDR3 has 16 residues. Looked up from germline, CDR1 is MDHEN and CDR2 is SYDVKM. Written as DNA, the CDR3 is TGTGCCAGCAGTCAACGGGGTCCCTCGAAGAACTATGGCTACACCTTC. This encodes CASSQRGPSKNYGYTF.

This clone occurred once. The J gene is TRBJ1-4, the V gene TRBV10-2; weak D call: TRBD1 (6 bases). The CDR3 has 14 residues. The germline gives CDR1 WSHSY, CDR2 SAAADI. Trimming took off 6 bases at V and 8 bases at J, with 16 bases between the two ends. The CDR3 protein is CASRGAFSGEKLFF. The CDR3 DNA reads as TGCGCCAGCAGGGGGGCGTTCTCTGGGGAAAAACTGTTTTTT.

The chain recombines TRBV5-4 with TRBJ2-1; TRBD2 matches 7 bases. The CDR3 loop spans 13 amino acids. CDR1 is SGHNT, CDR2 YYREEE, per germline (reference sequence). V lost 4 bases and J lost 6; bases outside the gene matches: 4. CDR3 nucleotide sequence: TGTGCCAGCAGCCAACTAGCGTCCAATGAGCAGTTCTTC. Translating gives CASSQLASNEQFF.

The chain is built from TRBV5-3 and TRBJ2-2; 8 bases agree with TRBD2. TRBV5-3 is an ORF, with its function uncertain. This CDR3 comprises 16 residues. The J segment lost 1 base and the V segment lost 4 bases, leaving 6 bases of the junction unmatched. CDR3 protein: CARSPVSGENTGELFF. For the CDR3, the DNA is TGTGCCAGAAGCCCGGTTAGCGGGGAGAACACCGGGGAGCTGTTTTTT.

The V and J genes are TRBV2 and TRBJ2-3, with D possibly being TRBD2 (5 bases). CDR1 is SNHLY, CDR2 FYNNEI, per germline. This CDR3 region has 16 residues. The V end lost 9 bases, the J end lost 1 base, and 20 bases lay between the germline ends. The chain's CDR3 is CASSPPVGLGTDTQYF. In DNA form, the CDR3 reads TGTGCCAGTAGTCCCCCGGTCGGACTTGGCACAGATACGCAGTATTTT.

This chain uses TRBV10-3 with TRBJ2-7; 8 bases map to TRBD2. The CDR3 totals 14 residues. Germline V gives CDR1 ENHRY, CDR2 SYGVKD. Losses at the gene ends were 7 bases for V and 0 bases for J; bases not matched to a gene: 5. The CDR3: CAIKAREDSYEQYF. The CDR3 DNA reads as TGTGCCATCAAGGCGCGGGAGGACTCCTACGAGCAGTACTTC.